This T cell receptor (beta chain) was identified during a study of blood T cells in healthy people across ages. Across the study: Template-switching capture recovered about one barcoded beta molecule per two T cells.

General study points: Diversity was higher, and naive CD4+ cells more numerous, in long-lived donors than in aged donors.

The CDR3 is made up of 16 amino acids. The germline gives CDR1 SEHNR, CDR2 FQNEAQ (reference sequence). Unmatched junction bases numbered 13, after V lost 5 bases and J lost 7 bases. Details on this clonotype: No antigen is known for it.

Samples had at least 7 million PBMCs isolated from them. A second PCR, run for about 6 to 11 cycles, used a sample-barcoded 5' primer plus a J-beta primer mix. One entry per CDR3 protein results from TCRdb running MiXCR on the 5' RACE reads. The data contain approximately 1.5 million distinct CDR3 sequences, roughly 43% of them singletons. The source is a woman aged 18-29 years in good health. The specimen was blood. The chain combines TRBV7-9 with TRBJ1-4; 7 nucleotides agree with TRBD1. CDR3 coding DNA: TGTGCCAGCAGCCCAATCGGGAGGGGGCGCCTTGAAAAACTGTTTTTT. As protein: CASSPIGRGRLEKLFF.